The rows below give T cell receptor beta chains drawn from one sample of a study of vaccination effects on CD4 cells after COVID-19. These receptors have no identified antigens. Measured with immunoSEQ multiplex PCR; TCRdb has only the in-frame clones, and not every one. The table shows about 23,000 clones, with around 73% occurring only once. This sample comprised CD4+ T cells from PBMCs cultured with SARS-CoV-2 spike peptides, obtained before COVID-19 vaccination. The receptor source for this set is a human donor who received a COVID-19 vaccine. The CDR3 runs from the conserved cysteine through the conserved F or W. A D gene is named only where the DNA matches it firmly. Expanded clones get a size class; other rows say once, few or many, or leave the size out.

D gene,V gene,clone size,J gene,CDR3 DNA,CDR3 protein
TRBD1,TRBV30,once,TRBJ1-3,TGTGCCTGGAGTCTCCCTGGGACAGTCCGAAACACCATATATTTT,CAWSLPGTVRNTIYF
NA,TRBV6-5,NA,TRBJ1-5,TGTGCCAGTCGACAGTCGTATAGCAATCAGCCCCAGCATTTT,CASRQSYSNQPQHF
TRBD1,TRBV5-1,NA,TRBJ2-5,TGCGCCAGCAGCTCTCAGGGGGCCGGTCAAGAGACCCAGTACTTC,CASSSQGAGQETQYF
NA,TRBV27,NA,TRBJ2-2,TGTGCCAGCAGACTAAACAGAGACACCGGGGAGCTGTTTTTT,CASRLNRDTGELFF
NA,TRBV6-1,few,TRBJ1-1,TGTGCCAGCAGTGGAGCGGGAATAGGGGGTCAAACTGAAGCTTTCTTT,CASSGAGIGGQTEAFF
TRBD1,TRBV23-1,NA,TRBJ1-6,TGCGCCAGCAGTCGCGGACAGGAGAATTCACCCCTCCACTTT,CASSRGQENSPLHF
NA,TRBV5-1,few,TRBJ2-7,TGCGCCAGCAGCTTGATAGGTGGACCGAACTACGAGCAGTACTTC,CASSLIGGPNYEQYF
TRBD2,TRBV18,once,TRBJ2-2,TGTGCCAGCTCACCACCGCGGACTAGTACCGGGGAGCTGTTTTTT,CASSPPRTSTGELFF
NA,TRBV21-1,NA,TRBJ1-3,TGTGCCAGCAGCAAAATCAGGGTAGCTGGAAACACCATATATTTT,CASSKIRVAGNTIYF
NA,TRBV15,once,TRBJ2-7,TGTGCCACCAGCAGAGACAGGGGACCCTACGAGCAGTACTTC,CATSRDRGPYEQYF
TRBD1,TRBV18,NA,TRBJ1-2,TGTGCCAGCTCACCCCCTGCGTTTGTCGGGACAGGGCTTGGCTACACCTTC,CASSPPAFVGTGLGYTF
NA,TRBV6-2/TRBV6-3,once,TRBJ1-1,TGTGCCAGCAGCAAGACAGTGACGAACACTGAAGCTTTCTTT,CASSKTVTNTEAFF
NA,TRBV7-9,NA,TRBJ2-2,TGTGCCAGCAGCCCAAGAGGGGGACCGAACACCGGGGAGCTGTTTTTT,CASSPRGGPNTGELFF
NA,TRBV7-9,few,TRBJ1-6,TGTGCCAGCAGCCCGGCGGCAGGGACGCCCGGTTCACCCCTCCACTTT,CASSPAAGTPGSPLHF
NA,TRBV30,once,TRBJ2-5,TGTGCCTGGAGACGCGGGTCCCAAGAGACCCAGTACTTC,CAWRRGSQETQYF
NA,TRBV5-1,NA,TRBJ1-4,TGCGCCAGCAGCGTGGTCGGGGCTAATGAAAAACTGTTTTTT,CASSVVGANEKLFF
TRBD2,TRBV5-1,NA,TRBJ2-1,TGCGCCAGCAGGGGAGGGACCGTCGGCAATGAGCAGTTCTTC,CASRGGTVGNEQFF
TRBD1,TRBV7-8,NA,TRBJ1-4,TGTGCCAGCAGCTTAGGAGAGGGGGCGAGTGAAAAACTGTTTTTT,CASSLGEGASEKLFF
TRBD2,TRBV11-3,NA,TRBJ2-2,TGTGCCAGCAGCTTAGAGCAGTCCGGGACTAGATCTACCGGGGAGCTGTTTTTT,CASSLEQSGTRSTGELFF
TRBD2,TRBV10-3,medium-sized,TRBJ2-7,TGTGCCATCAGTGAAACGGGAACTAGCGGACTATCCTACGAGCAGTACTTC,CAISETGTSGLSYEQYF
TRBD1,TRBV2,NA,TRBJ1-1,TGTGCCAGCAATGAACAGGGGTCCCAAGGAGAAGCTTTCTTT,CASNEQGSQGEAFF
TRBD1,TRBV18,NA,TRBJ1-2,TGTGCCAGCTCTCCGGGGAGGACAGGGGGCGGCTACACCTTC,CASSPGRTGGGYTF
TRBD1,TRBV4-1,NA,TRBJ2-7,TGCGCCAGCAGCCAAGATCTAATCGGGACAGGAGCGTGGGAGCAGTACTTC,CASSQDLIGTGAWEQYF
NA,TRBV4-1,NA,TRBJ2-3,TGCGCCAGCAGCCAAGAACTAGCTGTATTTACAGATACGCAGTATTTT,CASSQELAVFTDTQYF
NA,TRBV7-2,few,TRBJ1-6,TGTGCCAGCAGCTTCAGGGGAAGGAATTCACCCCTCCACTTT,CASSFRGRNSPLHF
TRBD1,TRBV11-2,NA,TRBJ1-4,TGTGCCAGCAGCGTGACAGGGGATGAAAAACTGTTTTTT,CASSVTGDEKLFF